The rows below give T cell receptor beta chains drawn from one sample of a study of PD-1 blockade in classical Hodgkin lymphoma. The method was immunoSEQ multiplex PCR; TCRdb's version includes in-frame clones alone and lacks a portion of them. The profile shows 30,000 to 40,000 clones, roughly 82% of them singletons. The sequencing used peripheral blood mononuclear cells (PBMCs), collected at baseline. The receptors stem from a human donor with classical Hodgkin lymphoma. Both conserved end residues are part of each CDR3. Clone size, where shown, is once, few, many, or a class for clones that have expanded.

CDR3: CASSLGGLNTEAFF; V: TRBV25-1; size: .
CDR3: CASSTSGTGNYGYTF; V: TRBV28; size: .
CDR3: CASSLVRGDEKLFF; V: TRBV5-1; size: .
CDR3: CASSLGEGRTEAFF; V: TRBV7-9; size: .
CDR3: CAWIDLDRGFYEQYF; V: TRBV30; size: .
CDR3: CAISEGRGYGYTF; V: TRBV10-3; size: .
CDR3: CASSPDTGELFF; V: TRBV7-6; size: .
CDR3: CASSLNEKLFF; V: TRBV14; size: .
CDR3: CASSIQGVNEKLFF; V: TRBV19; size: .
CDR3: CASSFDRAYGYTF; V: TRBV5-1; size: .
CDR3: CASSQEGRAYEQYF; V: TRBV4-1; size: .
CDR3: CASRWQGGSDEKLFF; V: TRBV19; size: .
CDR3: CASSATGYIQYF; V: TRBV7-2; size: .
CDR3: CASSRPNTGELFF; V: TRBV7-2; size: .
CDR3: CASSEALLGGFQPQHF; V: TRBV6-1; size: .
CDR3: CASSHGLAGATGDTQYF; V: TRBV7-7; size: once
CDR3: CASSPFFVTGELFF; V: TRBV7-2; size: once
CDR3: CASSPRAEGNTEAFF; V: TRBV18; size: .
CDR3: CASSGGAPFGGNQPQHF; V: TRBV19; size: .
CDR3: CARGGQGLANTGELFF; V: TRBV10-1; size: .
CDR3: CASSQGGVAGGFKYTQYF; V: TRBV4-3; size: few
CDR3: CASSLNGVQPQHF; V: TRBV7-9; size: few
CDR3: CASSLDSDTQYF; V: TRBV7-2; size: few
CDR3: CASSPERGHEAEAFF; V: TRBV11-3; size: few
CDR3: CASSESLDTQYF; V: TRBV6-5; size: .
CDR3: CASSIGKYTEAFF; V: TRBV19; size: once
CDR3: CVISLQTGNTEAFF; V: TRBV10-3; size: .
CDR3: CASRPLALGTEAFF; V: TRBV6-1; size: .
CDR3: CASSLGTAGVIGNTQYF; V: TRBV7-9; size: .
CDR3: CASSPRLFPLTGEDGETQYF; V: TRBV21-1; size: .
CDR3: CASSSSTYLAGPSTDTQYF; V: TRBV7-9; size: .
CDR3: CASSQDQVPPAEAFF; V: TRBV4-1; size: .
CDR3: CASSPSTDTQYF; V: TRBV7-3; size: .
CDR3: CASSLLGQGIPDTQYF; V: TRBV5-6; size: .
CDR3: CASSMGLAGWDTQYF; V: TRBV7-3; size: .
CDR3: CASSPPMGSLNTEAFF; V: TRBV18; size: .
CDR3: CASSLGPVTLSYEQYF; V: TRBV5-5; size: once
CDR3: CASSLMPGQETQYF; V: TRBV7-3; size: .
CDR3: CASSLEGGDEKLFF; V: TRBV5-1; size: .
CDR3: CASSAGTDYGYTF; V: TRBV19; size: .
CDR3: CASSQDSIAGLGNSPLHF; V: TRBV4-1; size: .
CDR3: CASSSHRTASFYGYTF; V: TRBV5-1; size: .
CDR3: CASSETTLNQETQYF; V: TRBV2; size: few
CDR3: CASSPQAQGVNSPLHF; V: TRBV9; size: .
CDR3: CASSQGDGNQPQHF; V: TRBV18; size: .